These 29 T cell receptor beta chains originate from one sample sequenced in a study of blood T cell repertoires in COVID-19. Sequencing was performed with immunoSEQ multiplex PCR; in TCRdb, only in-frame clones are kept and a portion is missing. The sample shows under 200,000 clones, around three quarters of them seen only once. Specimen: peripheral blood. The source is a man aged 65 to 85 with active or convalescent COVID-19.

The rearrangement joins TRBV2 to TRBJ2-7; 8 bases fit TRBD2. V lost 6 bases, J lost 6 bases, and 10 bases stayed unmatched. Germline CDR1 is SNHLY and CDR2 is FYNNEI. This CDR3 has 14 amino acids. The CDR3 sequence: CASSGTTREGEQYF. CDR3 DNA: TGTGCCAGCAGCGGGACGACTCGGGAGGGCGAGCAGTACTTC.

This sequence joins TRBV28 and TRBJ1-2; 8 bases are shared with TRBD1. The CDR3 loop spans 12 amino acids. The junction had 1 base not matched to a gene; V was cut back by 4 bases and J by 6 bases. The germline gives CDR1 MDHEN, CDR2 SYDVKM. CDR3: CASSSDRDGYTF. The CDR3 DNA follows: TGTGCCAGCAGTTCGGACAGGGATGGCTACACCTTC.

The rearrangement uses TRBV5-8 and TRBJ2-1; 7 bases fit TRBD2. V lost 0 bases to trimming and J lost 7 bases; unmatched junction nucleotides: 7. Germline V CDR1 and CDR2: SGHTS, YDEGEE. There are 15 residues in the CDR3. The CDR3 spells CASSLGVSGSNEQFF. CDR3 coding DNA: TGTGCCAGCAGCTTGGGGGTTAGCGGGTCAAATGAGCAGTTCTTC.

This rearrangement joins TRBV9 to TRBJ1-1; unclear D gene. V was shortened by 1 base and J by 5 bases, with 12 bases between the two germline ends. The CDR3 consists of 14 residues. Germline V lookup: CDR1 SGDLS, CDR2 YYNGEE. The CDR3 DNA sequence: TGTGCCAGCAGCGTACAGCAGGAGGGAACTGAAGCTTTCTTT. It specifies CASSVQQEGTEAFF.

This clone was detected only a few times. The V gene is TRBV9, the J gene TRBJ1-6, with 7 positions matching TRBD1. Germline V gives CDR1 SGDLS, CDR2 YYNGEE. The CDR3 is 14 residues long. With V trimmed by 0 bases and J by 15 bases, 9 bases remained unmatched. In DNA form, the CDR3 reads TGTGCCAGCAGCGTAGGTGGGACAGAGCATCGCCTCCACTTT. The encoded protein is CASSVGGTEHRLHF. Supplemented by reference TRBV9 and TRBJ1-6, the full variable domain reads DSGVTQTPKHLITATGQRVTLRCSPRSGDLSVYWYQQSLDQGLQFLIQYYNGEERAKGNILERFSAQQFPDLHSELNLSSLELGDSALYFCASSVGGTEHRLHFGNGTRLTVT.

CDR3 residues: CAWSRGTVYEQYF. The CDR3 DNA reads TGTGCCTGGTCCCGCGGTACCGTCTACGAGCAGTACTTC. The chain combines TRBV30 with TRBJ2-7; no clear D. The CDR3 has 13 amino acids. The germline V and J ends were trimmed by 5 bases and 3 bases, with 14 bases remaining between them. Germline CDR1 GTSNPN, CDR2 SVGIG (reference sequence). Full variable domain (remainder filled in from reference TRBV30 and TRBJ2-7): SQTIHQWPATLVQPVGSPLSLECTVEGTSNPNLYWYRQAAGRGLQLLFYSVGIGQISSEVPQNLSASRPQDRQFILSSKKLLLSDSGFYLCAWSRGTVYEQYFGPGTRLTVT.

The rearrangement joins TRBV5-1 to TRBJ1-1, with D perhaps TRBD1 (6 bases). CDR3 size: 14 residues. V lost 7 bases to trimming and J lost 3 bases, with 16 bases between them. Germline CDR1 and CDR2: SGHRS and YFSETQ. The CDR3 sequence: CASSTRDIHTEAFF. The CDR3 coding sequence is TGCGCCAGCTCAACACGGGACATACACACTGAAGCTTTCTTT.

This chain uses TRBV4-1 with TRBJ1-2; TRBD1 agrees at 10 bases. With 2 bases clipped from V and 1 base from J, the junction kept 10 bases outside the gene matches. The germline gives CDR1 MGHRA, CDR2 YSYEKL. This CDR3 is 18 amino acids long. CDR3 amino acids: CASSQSAGQGIDNYGYTF. The CDR3 nucleotides are TGCGCCAGCAGCCAAAGCGCGGGACAGGGGATAGATAACTATGGCTACACCTTC.

The chain uses TRBV6-5 and TRBJ1-5; maybe TRBD1 (5 bases). Deletions cut 2 bases from V and 2 bases from J, with 7 bases between. Germline CDR1 reads MNHEY; CDR2 reads SVGAGI. The CDR3 consists of 14 residues. CDR3 in amino acids: CASSYAQGNQPQHF. The CDR3, as DNA: TGTGCCAGCAGTTACGCACAGGGCAATCAGCCCCAGCATTTT.

The gene calls are TRBV4-3 and TRBJ1-1; 10 bases align to TRBD1. The V gene's germline CDR1 is LGHNA and CDR2 YSLEER. V lost 4 bases and J lost 11; bases outside the gene matches: 10. This CDR3 comprises 14 residues. CDR3 protein: CASSRDRGLWGAFF. The CDR3 bases are TGCGCCAGCAGCCGCGACAGGGGGCTTTGGGGCGCTTTCTTT.

The chain couples TRBV13 to TRBJ2-1, with TRBD1 as a possible D gene (6 bases). Trimming stripped 3 bases from V and 6 bases from J, with 18 bases between. The length of the CDR3 is 16 residues. CDR1 and CDR2 (germline): PRHDT, FYEKMQ (reference sequence). The CDR3: CASSFERGRLGNEQFF. As DNA, the CDR3 is TGTGCCAGCAGCTTTGAAAGGGGGAGACTTGGCAATGAGCAGTTCTTC.

V and J are TRBV19 and TRBJ2-7; 10 nucleotides agree with TRBD2. Germline CDR1 and CDR2: LNHDA and SQIVND (reference sequence). The CDR3 loop spans 17 amino acids. Losses at the gene ends were 6 bases for V and 0 bases for J; bases not matched to a gene: 11. For the CDR3, the DNA is TGTGCCAGTAGCCGGCTCATAGCGGGGGGAAGCTCCTACGAGCAGTACTTC. Translation gives CASSRLIAGGSSYEQYF.

This rearrangement joins TRBV5-1 to TRBJ2-3, with TRBD2 matching over 14 bases. V lost 4 bases and J lost 5; bases outside the gene matches: 6. The CDR3 loop spans 16 amino acids. CDR1 is SGHRS and CDR2 is YFSETQ in the germline V gene. CDR3 amino acids: CASSQGLAGVGDTQYF. The CDR3 DNA is TGCGCCAGCAGCCAGGGACTAGCGGGAGTTGGAGATACGCAGTATTTT.

The J gene is TRBJ2-5, the V gene TRBV10-3; 13 bases align to TRBD2. Trimming cost V 2 bases and J 0 bases; bases outside gene matches: 3. The length of the CDR3 is 17 residues. Germline V gene data show CDR1 as ENHRY and CDR2 as SYGVKD. The CDR3 nucleotides are TGTGCCATCAGTGAGACTAGCGGGGGGGTTAACCAAGAGACCCAGTACTTC. It is translated as CAISETSGGVNQETQYF.

The chain is built from TRBV14 and TRBJ2-2; D might be TRBD1 (6 bases). V gave up 0 bases and J gave up 7 bases, with 24 bases separating them. Germline loops: CDR1 SGHDN, CDR2 FVKESK. This CDR3 has 19 residues. CDR3 loop: CASSQEDTPPGAAGGELFF. CDR3 nucleotide sequence: TGTGCCAGCAGCCAAGAGGACACCCCCCCAGGGGCTGCTGGCGGGGAGCTGTTTTTT.

The V call is TRBV5-1, the J call TRBJ1-1; 9 nucleotides agree with TRBD1. V shed 4 bases and J 1 base; nucleotides not matched to a gene: 11. This CDR3 spans 17 amino acids. CDR1 and CDR2 from the germline V gene are SGHRS and YFSETQ. CDR3 loop: CASSPRPGTGTNTEAFF. As DNA, the CDR3 is TGCGCCAGCAGCCCACGTCCCGGGACAGGGACGAACACTGAAGCTTTCTTT.

The chain combines TRBV10-3 with TRBJ2-3; the D gene is possibly TRBD1 (5 bases). Trimming removed 0 bases at V and 4 bases at J, with 23 bases between. CDR1 ENHRY and CDR2 SYGVKD come from the germline V gene. The CDR3 loop spans 19 amino acids. CDR3 coding DNA: TGTGCCATCAGTGAGTCGAAATTATCCGGTTCAGGGATCGCAGATACGCAGTATTTT. It is translated as CAISESKLSGSGIADTQYF.

CDR3: CASSQDRHRMDGYTF. The CDR3 nucleotides are TGCGCCAGCAGCCAAGATCGGCACAGGATGGATGGCTACACCTTC. The chain combines TRBV4-3 with TRBJ1-2, with D perhaps matching TRBD1 (5 bases). The V gene's germline CDR1 is LGHNA and CDR2 YSLEER. V lost 0 bases and J lost 6, with 14 bases in between. This CDR3 is 15 amino acids long.

This chain links TRBV19 with TRBJ1-2; D not certain. The CDR3 length is 17 residues. Germline V CDR1 and CDR2: LNHDA, SQIVND (reference sequence). V was trimmed by 5 bases and J by 5 bases, leaving 24 bases between them. The CDR3 loop reads CASSPTRMEPSPYGYTF. Written as DNA, the CDR3 is TGTGCCAGTAGTCCAACCCGGATGGAGCCTTCACCTTATGGCTACACCTTC.

This clone was seen a single time. The genes are TRBV5-8 and TRBJ1-2; TRBD1 matches 11 bases. V lost 3 bases and J lost 2; bases outside the gene matches: 9. The CDR3 contains 17 residues. Germline lookup yields CDR1 SGHTS and CDR2 YDEGEE. The CDR3 is CASSSRTGGVGNYGYTF. The CDR3 bases are TGTGCCAGCAGCTCCCGGACAGGGGGCGTCGGGAACTATGGCTACACCTTC.

This clone has a single count. The V call is TRBV5-1, the J call TRBJ1-2; maybe TRBD1 (5 bases). V was cut by 2 bases and J by 3 bases, with 11 bases left in between. The CDR3 extends over 14 amino acids. Germline V gene lookup returns CDR1 SGHRS and CDR2 YFSETQ. In nucleotides, the CDR3 is TGCGCCAGCAGCTTCGGGACTTCGGACTATGGCTACACCTTC. Residues: CASSFGTSDYGYTF. The entire variable domain, with the rest obtained from reference TRBV5-1 and TRBJ1-2, is as follows: KAGVTQTPRYLIKTRGQQVTLSCSPISGHRSVSWYQQTPGQGLQFLFEYFSETQRNKGNFPGRFSGRQFSNSRSEMNVSTLELGDSALYLCASSFGTSDYGYTFGSGTRLTVV.

This chain links TRBV15 with TRBJ2-4, with TRBD2 matching over 7 bases. The CDR3 consists of 15 residues. Unmatched junction bases numbered 7, after V lost 3 bases and J lost 5 bases. Germline V lookup: CDR1 LNHNV, CDR2 YYDKDF (reference sequence). The CDR3 spells CATSRGGWGENIQYF. CDR3 in DNA: TGTGCCACCAGCAGGGGAGGGTGGGGGGAAAACATTCAGTACTTC.

The chain's CDR3 is CASSLTGTGATEAFF. CDR3 sequence (DNA): TGTGCCAGCTCACTGACCGGGACAGGGGCCACTGAAGCTTTCTTT. This chain uses TRBV18 with TRBJ1-1; 10 bases are shared with TRBD1. The germline CDR1 and CDR2 sequences are KGHSH and LQKENI. CDR3 size: 15 residues. Germline trimming cut 4 bases from V and 4 bases from J; bases unmatched to any gene: 6.

The chain employs TRBV10-1 and TRBJ1-3; D uncertain. Trimming stripped 4 bases from V and 3 bases from J, with 7 bases between. The germline V gene has CDR1 WNHNN and CDR2 SYGVQD (reference sequence). There are 13 residues in the CDR3. Here the CDR3 DNA reads TGCGCCAGCAGTGGAGGCCTTGGAAACACCATATATTTT. As protein: CASSGGLGNTIYF.

The chain couples TRBV6-2 or TRBV6-3 to TRBJ2-7, with a tentative D call TRBD2 (5 bases). Germline V gene sequence: CDR1 MNHEY, CDR2 SVGEGT. Trimming pared 2 bases from V and 6 bases from J, leaving 11 bases between. This CDR3 is 13 amino acids long. CDR3 in DNA: TGTGCCAGCAGTTACAGGGCAGGAGGCGAGCAGTACTTC. Its protein product is CASSYRAGGEQYF.

The chain has TRBV5-1 and TRBJ1-1; 9 bases agree with TRBD1. J was trimmed by 1 base and V by 5 bases; bases with no gene match: 3. This CDR3 spans 14 amino acids. CDR1 and CDR2 from the germline V gene are SGHRS and YFSETQ. The CDR3 sequence: CASRQGAENTEAFF. As DNA, the CDR3 is TGCGCCAGCAGACAGGGGGCGGAGAACACTGAAGCTTTCTTT.

This chain uses TRBV5-1 with TRBJ1-1; D remains ambiguous. The V gene lost 0 bases and the J gene lost 4 bases, with 10 bases spanning the gap. Germline V gene lookup returns CDR1 SGHRS and CDR2 YFSETQ. This CDR3 is built from 14 residues. The CDR3 here is CASSLDVTATEAFF. The CDR3 DNA reads as TGCGCCAGCAGCTTGGATGTCACAGCCACTGAAGCTTTCTTT.

The chain links TRBV3-1 (or the pseudogene TRBV3-2) to TRBJ2-1; 7 bases agree with TRBD2. J lost 6 bases, V lost 2 bases, and 13 bases had no gene match. Per germline, CDR1 LGHDT and CDR2 YNNKEL (reference sequence). This CDR3 is 17 amino acids long. The CDR3 reads CASSQRTSAESINEQFF. CDR3 nucleotides: TGTGCCAGCAGCCAAAGAACTAGCGCGGAGTCAATCAATGAGCAGTTCTTC.

The genes are TRBV5-1 and TRBJ2-2; 8 nucleotides match TRBD2. There are 16 residues in the CDR3. CDR1 is SGHRS and CDR2 is YFSETQ in the germline V gene. J was trimmed by 4 bases and V by 0 bases; bases with no gene match: 5. The CDR3 coding sequence is TGCGCCAGCAGCTTGGATCCTAGCGGGTTCACCGGGGAGCTGTTTTTT. It codes for CASSLDPSGFTGELFF.